This T cell receptor beta chain was recovered during a study of response to subunit inactivated influenza vaccine. Findings and limits, study-wide: T cells newly recruited by each seasonal influenza vaccination are few, the authors suggested.

The V end was cut by 0 bases, the J end by 6 bases, with 12 bases between. The length of the CDR3 is 14 residues. Germline assignment: CDR1 DFQATT and CDR2 SNEGSKA (reference sequence). Of note for this clonotype: Its antigen remains unknown.

TCRdb processed the RT-PCR reads anew with MiXCR; each CDR3 protein has one entry. The data contain 450,000 to 550,000 distinct CDR3 sequences, 25% of them seen just once; the ten biggest clones take up around 2%. The chain carries TRBV20-1 and TRBJ2-1; a weak D match, TRBD1 (6 bases). This TCR derives from a man aged 50 to 60 who received an inactivated influenza vaccine. The sequencing used CD4+ T cells sorted from PBMCs, collected around 5 days after vaccination. The CDR3 sequence: CSARDYRGGNEQFF. The CDR3 coding sequence is TGCAGTGCTAGAGATTATAGAGGGGGCAATGAGCAGTTCTTC.